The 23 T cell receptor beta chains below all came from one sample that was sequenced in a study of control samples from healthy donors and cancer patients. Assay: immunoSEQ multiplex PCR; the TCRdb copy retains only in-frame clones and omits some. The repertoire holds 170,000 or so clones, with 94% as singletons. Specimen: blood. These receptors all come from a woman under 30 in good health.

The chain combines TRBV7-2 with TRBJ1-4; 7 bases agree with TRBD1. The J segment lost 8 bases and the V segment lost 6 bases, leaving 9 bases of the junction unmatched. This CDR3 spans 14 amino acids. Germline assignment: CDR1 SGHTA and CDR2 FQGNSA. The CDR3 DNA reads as TGTGCCAGCAGAAGTCACAGGGGAGGCGAAAAACTGTTTTTT. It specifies CASRSHRGGEKLFF.

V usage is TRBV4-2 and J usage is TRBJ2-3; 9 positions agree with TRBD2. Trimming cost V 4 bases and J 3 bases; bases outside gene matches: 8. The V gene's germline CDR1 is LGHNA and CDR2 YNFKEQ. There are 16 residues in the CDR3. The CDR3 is CASSPFIAGETDTQYF. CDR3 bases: TGTGCCAGCAGCCCTTTTATAGCGGGAGAAACAGATACGCAGTATTTT.

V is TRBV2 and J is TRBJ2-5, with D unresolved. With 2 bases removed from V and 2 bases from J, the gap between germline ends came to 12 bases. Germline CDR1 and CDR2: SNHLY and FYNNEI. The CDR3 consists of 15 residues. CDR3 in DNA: TGTGCCAGCAGTGAACAAATAGGGAATCAAGAGACCCAGTACTTC. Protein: CASSEQIGNQETQYF.

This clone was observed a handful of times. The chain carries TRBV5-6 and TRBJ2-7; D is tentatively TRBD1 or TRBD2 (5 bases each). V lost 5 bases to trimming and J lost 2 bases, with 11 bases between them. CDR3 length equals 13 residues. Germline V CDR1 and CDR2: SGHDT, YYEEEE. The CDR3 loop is CASRTGRTYEQYF. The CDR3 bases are TGTGCCAGCAGAACGGGACGGACCTACGAGCAGTACTTC.

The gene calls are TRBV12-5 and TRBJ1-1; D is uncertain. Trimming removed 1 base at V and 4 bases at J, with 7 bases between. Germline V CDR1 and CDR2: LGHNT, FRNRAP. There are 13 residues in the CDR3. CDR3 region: CASGLGTTTEAFF. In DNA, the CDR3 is TGTGCTAGTGGTTTGGGAACGACCACTGAAGCTTTCTTT.

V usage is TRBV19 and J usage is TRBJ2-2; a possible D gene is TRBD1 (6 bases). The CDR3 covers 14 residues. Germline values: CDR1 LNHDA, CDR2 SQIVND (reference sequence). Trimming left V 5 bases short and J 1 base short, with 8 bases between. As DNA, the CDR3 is TGTGCCAGTAGTGAACAGGGGAACACCGGGGAGCTGTTTTTT. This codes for CASSEQGNTGELFF.

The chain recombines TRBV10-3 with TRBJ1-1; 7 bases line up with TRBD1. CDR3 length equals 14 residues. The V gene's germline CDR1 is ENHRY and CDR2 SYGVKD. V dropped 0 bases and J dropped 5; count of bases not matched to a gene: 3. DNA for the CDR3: TGTGCCATCAGTGAGTCGACAGGGAGGACTGAAGCTTTCTTT. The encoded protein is CAISESTGRTEAFF.

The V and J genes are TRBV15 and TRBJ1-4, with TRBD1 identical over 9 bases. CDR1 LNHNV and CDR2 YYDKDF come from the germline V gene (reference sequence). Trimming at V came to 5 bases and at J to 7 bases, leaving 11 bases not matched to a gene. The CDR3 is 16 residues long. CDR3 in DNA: TGTGCCACCAGCCGGAGGACCGGGACAGGGAGTGAAAAACTGTTTTTT. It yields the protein CATSRRTGTGSEKLFF.

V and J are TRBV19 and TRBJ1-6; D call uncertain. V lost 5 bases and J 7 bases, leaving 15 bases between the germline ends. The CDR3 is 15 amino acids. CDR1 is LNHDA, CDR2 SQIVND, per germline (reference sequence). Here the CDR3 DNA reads TGTGCCAGTAGTGTCGTGACACCGATCAATTCACCCCTCCACTTT. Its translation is CASSVVTPINSPLHF.

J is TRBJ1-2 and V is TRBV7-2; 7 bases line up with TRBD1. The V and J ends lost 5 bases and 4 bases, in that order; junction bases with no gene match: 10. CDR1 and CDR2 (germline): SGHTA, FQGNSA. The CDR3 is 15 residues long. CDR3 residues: CASSVLRQGAYGYTF. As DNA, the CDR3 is TGTGCCAGCAGCGTACTTCGACAGGGAGCCTATGGCTACACCTTC.

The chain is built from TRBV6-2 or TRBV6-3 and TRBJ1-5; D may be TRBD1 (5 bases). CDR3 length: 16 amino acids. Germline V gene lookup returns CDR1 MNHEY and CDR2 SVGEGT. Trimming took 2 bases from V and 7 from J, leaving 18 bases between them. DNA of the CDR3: TGTGCCAGCAGTTACCTTCTGAGCGGGGCAGGGCAGCCCCAGCATTTT. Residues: CASSYLLSGAGQPQHF.

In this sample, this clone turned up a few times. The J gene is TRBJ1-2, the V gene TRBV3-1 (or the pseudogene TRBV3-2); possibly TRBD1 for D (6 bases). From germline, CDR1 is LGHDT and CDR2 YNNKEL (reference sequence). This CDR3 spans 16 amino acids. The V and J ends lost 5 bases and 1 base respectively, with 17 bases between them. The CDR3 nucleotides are TGTGCCAGCAGCAGGGGCGGGGGGCATATTAACTATGGCTACACCTTC. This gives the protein CASSRGGGHINYGYTF.

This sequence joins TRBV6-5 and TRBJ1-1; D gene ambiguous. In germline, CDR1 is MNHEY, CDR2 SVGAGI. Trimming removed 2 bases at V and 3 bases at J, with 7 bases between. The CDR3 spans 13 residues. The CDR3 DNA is TGTGCCAGCAGTTACAACAGAGACACTGAAGCTTTCTTT. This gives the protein CASSYNRDTEAFF.

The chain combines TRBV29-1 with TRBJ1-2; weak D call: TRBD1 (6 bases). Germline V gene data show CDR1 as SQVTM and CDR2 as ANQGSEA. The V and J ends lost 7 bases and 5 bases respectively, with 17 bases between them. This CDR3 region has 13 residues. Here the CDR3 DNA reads TGCAGCGCAAAGGATTTACAGGGATATGGCTACACCTTC. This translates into CSAKDLQGYGYTF.

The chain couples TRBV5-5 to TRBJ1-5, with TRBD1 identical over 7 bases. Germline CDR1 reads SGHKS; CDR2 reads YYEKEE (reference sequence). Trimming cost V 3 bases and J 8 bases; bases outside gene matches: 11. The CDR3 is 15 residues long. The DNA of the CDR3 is TGTGCCAGCAGCTCTGGACAGGCCCGGGGGAAGCCCCAGCATTTT. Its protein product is CASSSGQARGKPQHF. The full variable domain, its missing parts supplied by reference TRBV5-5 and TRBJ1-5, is DAGVTQSPTHLIKTRGQQVTLRCSPISGHKSVSWYQQVLGQGPQFIFQYYEKEERGRGNFPDRFSARQFPNYSSELNVNALLLGDSALYLCASSSGQARGKPQHFGDGTRLSIL.

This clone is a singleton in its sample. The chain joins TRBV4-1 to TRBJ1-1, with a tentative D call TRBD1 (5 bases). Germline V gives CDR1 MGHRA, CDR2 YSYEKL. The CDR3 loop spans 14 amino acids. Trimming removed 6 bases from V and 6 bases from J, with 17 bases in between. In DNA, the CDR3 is TGCGCCAGCAGGCTAGTTGGGGCAGGCCCTGAAGCTTTCTTT. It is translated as CASRLVGAGPEAFF.

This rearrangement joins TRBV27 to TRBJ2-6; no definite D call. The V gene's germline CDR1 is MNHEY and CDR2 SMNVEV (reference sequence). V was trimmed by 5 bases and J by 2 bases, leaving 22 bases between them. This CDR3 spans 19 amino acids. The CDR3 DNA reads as TGTGCCAGCAGTCACCATCCCGACCGGATTGGCCCTGGGGCCAACGTCCTGACTTTC. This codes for CASSHHPDRIGPGANVLTF.

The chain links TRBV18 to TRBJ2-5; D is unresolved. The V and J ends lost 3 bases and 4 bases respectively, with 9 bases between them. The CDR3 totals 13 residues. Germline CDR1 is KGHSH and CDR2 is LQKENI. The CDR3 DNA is TGTGCCAGCTCACCGACACCTCGAGAGACCCAGTACTTC. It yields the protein CASSPTPRETQYF.

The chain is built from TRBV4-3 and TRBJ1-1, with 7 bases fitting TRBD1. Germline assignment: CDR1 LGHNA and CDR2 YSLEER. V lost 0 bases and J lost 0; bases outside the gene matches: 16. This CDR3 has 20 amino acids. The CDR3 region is CASSQDYWVRGTLMNTEAFF. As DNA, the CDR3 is TGCGCCAGCAGCCAAGATTATTGGGTCAGGGGGACCCTGATGAACACTGAAGCTTTCTTT.

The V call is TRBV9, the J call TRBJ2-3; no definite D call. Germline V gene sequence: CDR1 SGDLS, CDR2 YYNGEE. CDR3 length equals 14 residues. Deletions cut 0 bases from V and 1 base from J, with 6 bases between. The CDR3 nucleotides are TGTGCCAGCAGCGTAGGTCGGGGCACAGATACGCAGTATTTT. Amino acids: CASSVGRGTDTQYF.

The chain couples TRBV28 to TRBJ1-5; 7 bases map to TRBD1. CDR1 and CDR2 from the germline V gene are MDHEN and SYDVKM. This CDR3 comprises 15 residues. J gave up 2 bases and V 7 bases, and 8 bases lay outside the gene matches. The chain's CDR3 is CASMSRQGGNQPQHF. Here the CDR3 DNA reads TGTGCCAGCATGTCGAGACAGGGTGGCAATCAGCCCCAGCATTTT.

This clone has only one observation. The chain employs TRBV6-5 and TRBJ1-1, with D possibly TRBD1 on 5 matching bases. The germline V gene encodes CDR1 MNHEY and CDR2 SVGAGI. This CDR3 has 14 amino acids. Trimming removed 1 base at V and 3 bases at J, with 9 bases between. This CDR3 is CASSYLGVHTEAFF. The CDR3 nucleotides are TGTGCCAGCAGTTACTTGGGGGTGCACACTGAAGCTTTCTTT.

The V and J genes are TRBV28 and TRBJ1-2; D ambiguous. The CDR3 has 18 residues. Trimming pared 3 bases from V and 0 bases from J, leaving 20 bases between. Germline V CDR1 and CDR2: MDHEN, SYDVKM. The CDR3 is CASSFDLGSIQTNYGYTF. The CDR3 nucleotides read TGTGCCAGCAGTTTCGATTTGGGGTCAATCCAAACTAACTATGGCTACACCTTC.